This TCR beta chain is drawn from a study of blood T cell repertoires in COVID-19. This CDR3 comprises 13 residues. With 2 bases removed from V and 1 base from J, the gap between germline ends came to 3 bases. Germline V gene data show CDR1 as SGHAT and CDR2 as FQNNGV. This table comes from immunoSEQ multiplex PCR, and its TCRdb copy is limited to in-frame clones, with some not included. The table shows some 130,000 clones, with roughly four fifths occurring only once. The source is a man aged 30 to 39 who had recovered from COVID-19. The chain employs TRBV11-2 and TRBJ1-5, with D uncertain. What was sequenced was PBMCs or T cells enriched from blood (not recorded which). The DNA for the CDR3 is TGTGCCAGCAGCTTACAGAGCAATCAGCCCCAGCATTTT. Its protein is CASSLQSNQPQHF.